These 26 T cell receptor beta chains originate from one sample sequenced in a study of OX40 agonist ivuxolimab in advanced cancers. The method was immunoSEQ multiplex PCR; TCRdb's version includes in-frame clones alone and lacks a portion of them. This sample has 75,000 to 100,000 clones; about 93% occur once, and the top ten carry around 0.76%. This sample comprised CD4+ or CD8+ T cells sorted from blood, obtained in a trial of the OX40 agonist ivuxolimab. These receptors came from an adult with an advanced solid tumor such as melanoma, head and neck, liver or kidney cancer.

This sequence joins TRBV15 and TRBJ1-4, with D possibly being TRBD1 (5 bases). The CDR3 extends over 13 amino acids. Germline CDR1 LNHNV, CDR2 YYDKDF (reference sequence). The V end lost 5 bases, the J end lost 8 bases, and 12 bases lay between the germline ends. The CDR3 DNA is TGTGCCACCAGCGTGCGGGACCGGGAAAAACTGTTTTTT. This gives the protein CATSVRDREKLFF. Filled out from reference TRBV15 and TRBJ1-4, the complete variable domain reads DAMVIQNPRYQVTQFGKPVTLSCSQTLNHNVMYWYQQKSSQAPKLLFHYYDKDFNNEADTPDNFQSRRPNTSFCFLDIRSPGLGDTAMYLCATSVRDREKLFFGSGTQLSVL.

The rearrangement joins TRBV29-1 to TRBJ2-5; either TRBD1 or TRBD2 may fit D (5 bases each). V shed 0 bases and J shed 4 bases, with 12 bases lying between them. Germline V gene sequence: CDR1 SQVTM, CDR2 ANQGSEA. This CDR3 has 14 amino acids. CDR3 residues: CSVEELGVGETQYF. Here the CDR3 DNA reads TGCAGCGTTGAAGAGTTGGGGGTTGGAGAGACCCAGTACTTC. The variable domain in full, with the rest retrieved from reference TRBV29-1 and TRBJ2-5, is SAVISQKPSRDICQRGTSLTIQCQVDSQVTMMFWYRQQPGQSLTLIATANQGSEATYESGFVIDKFPISRPNLTFSTLTVSNMSPEDSSIYLCSVEELGVGETQYFGPGTRLLVL.

The chain recombines TRBV10-2 with TRBJ2-7, with D hard to call. Germline V CDR1 and CDR2: WSHSY, SAAADI. The CDR3 extends over 13 amino acids. Trimming shortened V by 6 bases and J by 4 bases, and 13 bases separated the two germline ends. The CDR3 DNA reads as TGCGCCAGCAGGGCCCAAAACTTTTACGAGCAGTACTTC. Its translation: CASRAQNFYEQYF.

The V call is TRBV7-8, the J call TRBJ1-1; D is ambiguous. V was shortened by 4 bases and J by 2 bases, with 11 bases between the two germline ends. The CDR3 extends over 14 amino acids. Germline CDR1 SGHVS, CDR2 FQNEAQ. CDR3 bases: TGTGCCAGCAGCTCCTGGGCCGGAAACACTGAAGCTTTCTTT. Encoded protein: CASSSWAGNTEAFF. Complete variable domain (other parts from reference TRBV7-8 and TRBJ1-1): GAGVSQSPRYKVAKRGQDVALRCDPISGHVSLFWYQQALGQGPEFLTYFQNEAQLDKSGLPSDRFFAERPEGSVSTLKIQRTQQEDSAVYLCASSSWAGNTEAFFGQGTRLTVV.

V and J are TRBV11-2 and TRBJ1-1; D is possibly TRBD1 (6 bases). Germline V gene lookup returns CDR1 SGHAT and CDR2 FQNNGV. The V gene lost 6 bases and the J gene lost 1 base, with 15 bases spanning the gap. This CDR3 region has 15 residues. The CDR3 coding sequence is TGTGCCAGCAGTCTTCTGACGGGGGCGAACACTGAAGCTTTCTTT. It encodes CASSLLTGANTEAFF.

The chain combines TRBV5-1 with TRBJ2-5; a weak D match, TRBD1 (6 bases). CDR3 length equals 16 residues. Germline V CDR1 and CDR2: SGHRS, YFSETQ. V was pared by 0 bases and J by 2 bases, with 14 bases between. CDR3 residues: CASSLAGQLGQETQYF. CDR3 nucleotide sequence: TGCGCCAGCAGCTTGGCCGGACAGCTGGGGCAAGAGACCCAGTACTTC.

With regard to this clone: The CDR3 does not close with the conserved phenylalanine or tryptophan, likely indicating a read error. This chain joins TRBV19 and TRBJ1-5; D is unresolved. The CDR3 contains 18 residues. V lost 7 bases and J 0 bases, leaving 22 bases between the germline ends. Germline-derived CDR1 and CDR2 are LNHDA and SQIVND (reference sequence). The CDR3 DNA reads TGTGCCAGTATGGAGAAGTTGGACGGACGTTATAGCAATCAGCCCCAGCATCTT. Its protein is CASMEKLDGRYSNQPQHL.

This chain uses TRBV9 with TRBJ2-1, with 8 bases lining up with TRBD2. CDR3 size: 14 residues. Germline V gene sequence: CDR1 SGDLS, CDR2 YYNGEE. V was pared by 0 bases and J by 9 bases, with 5 bases of the junction left unmatched. CDR3 nucleotide sequence: TGTGCCAGCAGCGTAGGTAGCGGGGAATTTGAGCAGTTCTTC. It encodes CASSVGSGEFEQFF.

This chain joins TRBV14 and TRBJ1-1; D gene uncertain. The CDR3 covers 14 residues. The V end was cut by 3 bases, the J end by 3 bases, with 11 bases between. Germline values: CDR1 SGHDN, CDR2 FVKESK. CDR3 in amino acids: CASSHDLRDTEAFF. In DNA, the CDR3 is TGTGCCAGCAGCCACGACTTAAGGGACACTGAAGCTTTCTTT.

The V and J genes are TRBV2 and TRBJ1-6; no definite D call. The CDR3 consists of 12 residues. The germline gives CDR1 SNHLY, CDR2 FYNNEI. V was pared by 1 base and J by 14 bases, with 9 bases between. The DNA of the CDR3 is TGTGCCAGCAGTGAAGGATATTCGACCCTCCACTTT. It yields the protein CASSEGYSTLHF. The full variable domain, with the rest looked up from reference TRBV2 and TRBJ1-6, is EPEVTQTPSHQVTQMGQEVILRCVPISNHLYFYWYRQILGQKVEFLVSFYNNEISEKSEIFDDQFSVERPDGSNFTLKIRSTKLEDSAMYFCASSEGYSTLHFGNGTRLTVT.

The chain recombines TRBV19 with TRBJ1-5; 7 nucleotides align to TRBD1. The V and J ends lost 7 bases and 2 bases, in that order; junction bases with no gene match: 8. CDR3 length equals 15 residues. Germline-derived CDR1 and CDR2 are LNHDA and SQIVND (reference sequence). This CDR3 reads CASTSQGGGNQPQHF. The CDR3 bases are TGTGCCAGTACCTCGCAGGGGGGTGGCAATCAGCCCCAGCATTTT.

J is TRBJ2-1 and V is TRBV19, with D maybe TRBD2 (6 bases). The CDR3 loop spans 12 amino acids. CDR1 is LNHDA, CDR2 SQIVND, per germline (reference sequence). Deletions cut 10 bases from V and 5 bases from J, with 12 bases between. The CDR3 coding sequence is TGTGCCATAATGGGACTCAACAATGAGCAGTTCTTC. Protein: CAIMGLNNEQFF.

A single count supports this clone. The J gene is TRBJ1-5, the V gene TRBV25-1; D unresolved. The CDR3 runs 14 residues. V was clipped by 3 bases and J by 0 bases, with 6 bases between them. CDR1 and CDR2 from the germline V gene are MGHDK and SYGVNS. Written as DNA, the CDR3 is TGTGCCAGCAGTGATGAATATAGCAATCAGCCCCAGCATTTT. Its translation is CASSDEYSNQPQHF.

The CDR3: CASSPNPGLALETQYF. The CDR3 nucleotides read TGCGCCAGCAGCCCCAACCCGGGACTAGCTCTCGAGACCCAGTACTTC. The gene calls are TRBV5-1 and TRBJ2-5; 9 bases map to TRBD2. The CDR3 has 16 amino acids. The V gene's germline CDR1 is SGHRS and CDR2 YFSETQ. The V and J ends lost 4 bases and 5 bases, in that order; junction bases with no gene match: 12.

The chain carries TRBV28 and TRBJ1-6; possibly TRBD1 for D (6 bases). Germline CDR1 reads MDHEN; CDR2 reads SYDVKM. The CDR3 runs to 15 residues. The V gene lost 6 bases and the J gene lost 10 bases, with 19 bases spanning the gap. CDR3 sequence reads: CASSDPGAGVSPLHF. CDR3 in DNA: TGTGCCAGCAGCGACCCAGGGGCGGGGGTATCACCCCTCCACTTT.

This sequence joins TRBV6-6 and TRBJ2-7; D possibly corresponds to TRBD2 (6 bases). Trimming pared 6 bases from V and 3 bases from J, leaving 9 bases between. CDR3 length: 12 residues. Looked up from germline, CDR1 is MNHNY and CDR2 is SVGAGI (reference sequence). CDR3 region: CASRPAGYEQYF. CDR3 bases: TGTGCCAGCAGACCAGCGGGCTACGAGCAGTACTTC.

The chain is built from TRBV6-1 and TRBJ2-1; 9 nucleotides line up with TRBD2. CDR1 is MNHNS and CDR2 is SASEGT in the germline V gene. Unmatched junction bases numbered 7, after V lost 7 bases and J lost 6 bases. This CDR3 comprises 14 residues. The CDR3 spells CASTKVLAGNEQFF. Here the CDR3 DNA reads TGTGCCAGCACTAAGGTACTAGCGGGCAATGAGCAGTTCTTC.

CDR3: CASSWGQGYYGYTF. Written as DNA, the CDR3 is TGTGCCAGCAGTTGGGGACAGGGATATTATGGCTACACCTTC. This chain links TRBV6-5 with TRBJ1-2; 9 nucleotides agree with TRBD1. V trimming: 4 bases; J trimming: 5 bases; junction bases outside the gene matches: 5. Germline V gene data show CDR1 as MNHEY and CDR2 as SVGAGI. The CDR3 spans 14 residues.

The V call is TRBV28, the J call TRBJ1-1, with D possibly being TRBD1 (5 bases). The CDR3 sequence is 12 residues long. Germline CDR1 and CDR2: MDHEN and SYDVKM. V lost 5 bases to trimming and J lost 6 bases, with 10 bases between them. CDR3 sequence: CASSPRTPEAFF. Here the CDR3 DNA reads TGTGCCAGCAGTCCTCGGACACCTGAAGCTTTCTTT.

The chain combines TRBV5-4 with TRBJ1-4, with D tentatively TRBD1 (5 bases). Trimming cost V 1 base and J 4 bases, with 14 bases left between them. This CDR3 spans 16 amino acids. Per the germline V gene, CDR1 is SGHNT and CDR2 is YYREEE (reference sequence). The CDR3 DNA follows: TGTGCCAGCAGCTTGCGACCGACAGACTTTAATGAAAAACTGTTTTTT. Amino acids: CASSLRPTDFNEKLFF.

The rearrangement links TRBV12-2 to TRBJ1-5; TRBD1, the table's D call, lacks a check against the DNA. TRBV12-2 is flagged as a pseudogene. The CDR3 is made up of 16 amino acids. The CDR3 here is CASRLVRQGANQPQHF. CDR3 in DNA: TGTGCAAGTCGCTTAGTCAGACAGGGGGCGAATCAGCCCCAGCATTTT.

This chain joins TRBV11-3 and TRBJ2-4; 8 positions match TRBD2. Germline V CDR1 and CDR2: SGHNT, YENEEA. V was pared by 3 bases and J by 8 bases, with 15 bases of the junction left unmatched. This CDR3 spans 17 amino acids. The CDR3: CASSFTLLMTSEHIQYF. In DNA, the CDR3 is TGTGCCAGCAGCTTCACTCTATTGATGACTAGCGAACACATTCAGTACTTC. Combining the CDR3 with reference TRBV11-3 and TRBJ2-4 gives the whole variable domain EAGVVQSPRYKIIEKKQPVAFWCNPISGHNTLYWYLQNLGQGPELLIRYENEEAVDDSQLPKDRFSAERLKGVDSTLKIQPAELGDSAVYLCASSFTLLMTSEHIQYFGAGTRLSVL.

The gene calls are TRBV4-2 and TRBJ2-5; D is perhaps TRBD1 or TRBD2 (5 bases each). CDR3 length equals 16 residues. The germline CDR1 and CDR2 sequences are LGHNA and YNFKEQ. V lost 0 bases and J lost 4, with 15 bases in between. CDR3 protein: CASSQDPSGPGETQYF. CDR3 in DNA: TGTGCCAGCAGCCAAGATCCTTCGGGGCCGGGAGAGACCCAGTACTTC.

The chain joins TRBV2 to TRBJ2-7; 12 bases align to TRBD2. The CDR3 sequence is 16 residues long. Trimming took 6 bases from V and 5 from J; bases not matched to a gene: 11. CDR1 is SNHLY and CDR2 is FYNNEI in the germline V gene. CDR3 coding DNA: TGTGCCAGCAGGGCGACTAGCGGGAGTTTTAAGGACGAGCAGTACTTC. It specifies CASRATSGSFKDEQYF.

The chain combines TRBV11-3 with TRBJ2-2; TRBD2 is a possible D gene (5 bases). In germline, CDR1 is SGHNT, CDR2 YENEEA. The ends were cut back, 5 bases at V and 6 bases at J, with 13 bases in the middle. The CDR3 contains 14 residues. The CDR3 DNA sequence: TGTGCCAGCAGCGTCCTCGGGGTACCCGGGGAGCTGTTTTTT. It specifies CASSVLGVPGELFF.

The CDR3: CASSFWRPEKNTEAFF. In DNA form, the CDR3 reads TGTGCCAGCAGCTTCTGGAGGCCGGAAAAGAACACTGAAGCTTTCTTT. The chain links TRBV7-2 to TRBJ1-1; D is uncertain. CDR1 SGHTA and CDR2 FQGNSA come from the germline V gene. Trimming stripped 3 bases from V and 1 base from J, with 15 bases between. This CDR3 contains 16 residues.